Below, 27 T cell receptor beta chains from the same sample are listed, as sequenced in a study of T cell responses to AZD1222 COVID-19 vaccine. Assay used: immunoSEQ multiplex PCR; TCRdb lists only in-frame clones, some missing. The profile shows 95,000 to 150,000 clones, 75% to 90% of them singletons. Here the sequenced sample was peripheral blood, taken on day 0 of AZD1222 vaccination. These receptors were obtained from an adult in good health.

The chain recombines TRBV7-2 with TRBJ2-1; 13 positions match TRBD2. Per germline, CDR1 SGHTA and CDR2 FQGNSA. The CDR3 runs 15 residues. V was pared by 5 bases and J by 4 bases, with 2 bases of the junction left unmatched. The CDR3 DNA follows: TGTGCCAGCAGCAGGGGACTAGCGGGGTACAATGAGCAGTTCTTC. Translating it yields CASSRGLAGYNEQFF.

The chain recombines TRBV7-2 with TRBJ2-1; unclear D gene. V lost 3 bases and J 3 bases, leaving 0 bases between the germline ends. This CDR3 is built from 11 residues. Per the germline V gene, CDR1 is SGHTA and CDR2 is FQGNSA. The CDR3 reads CASSFYNEQFF. The CDR3 DNA follows: TGTGCCAGCAGCTTCTACAATGAGCAGTTCTTC.

The chain uses TRBV5-5 and TRBJ2-2; D is undetermined. Germline CDR1 reads SGHKS; CDR2 reads YYEKEE (reference sequence). Trimming removed 4 bases at V and 5 bases at J, with 12 bases between. The CDR3 is 14 residues long. CDR3 sequence (DNA): TGTGCCAGCAGCCTATTAGACGGAACCGGGGAGCTGTTTTTT. This gives the protein CASSLLDGTGELFF.

The chain couples TRBV19 to TRBJ2-5; D may be TRBD2 (6 bases). Germline loops: CDR1 LNHDA, CDR2 SQIVND (reference sequence). This CDR3 is 14 amino acids long. V dropped 3 bases and J dropped 5 bases, with 13 bases sitting between them. The CDR3 nucleotides read TGTGCCAGTAGTATGTGGGGGGATAAGGAGACCCAGTACTTC. Amino acids: CASSMWGDKETQYF.

The chain links TRBV30 to TRBJ2-7, with TRBD2 identical over 11 bases. The CDR3 totals 13 residues. Germline V gene sequence: CDR1 GTSNPN, CDR2 SVGIG (reference sequence). The trim removed 3 bases at V and 4 bases at J, leaving 2 bases unmatched. CDR3: CAWSLAGGYEQYF. Here the CDR3 DNA reads TGTGCCTGGAGCTTAGCGGGAGGGTACGAGCAGTACTTC.

This sequence joins TRBV2 and TRBJ1-5; D call uncertain. Trimming stripped 5 bases from V and 6 bases from J, with 11 bases between. The CDR3 runs 13 residues. CDR1 is SNHLY, CDR2 FYNNEI, per germline. CDR3 loop: CASSRGVLQPQHF. As DNA, the CDR3 is TGTGCCAGCAGTCGGGGAGTGCTTCAGCCCCAGCATTTT.

CDR3 in DNA: TGTGCCAGCAGGCAGGGAGGGAGCAATCAGCCCCAGCATTTT. Its translation is CASRQGGSNQPQHF. The V gene is TRBV28, the J gene TRBJ1-5; D is perhaps TRBD1 (5 bases). CDR1 and CDR2 from the germline V gene are MDHEN and SYDVKM. V was cut by 6 bases and J by 1 base, with 10 bases left in between. The CDR3 consists of 14 residues.

This sequence joins TRBV5-1 and TRBJ2-7; 7 bases map to TRBD2. Germline CDR1 and CDR2: SGHRS and YFSETQ. J gave up 4 bases and V 4 bases, and 14 bases lay outside the gene matches. The CDR3 sequence is 16 residues long. CDR3 loop: CASSGTAGTKAYEQYF. The CDR3, as DNA: TGCGCCAGCAGCGGGACGGCAGGGACTAAGGCTTACGAGCAGTACTTC.

On this clone itself: Mismatch with germline at one junction end may stem from a read error. The chain combines TRBV7-3 with TRBJ2-1; 8 bases match TRBD2. CDR3 length equals 15 residues. Germline CDR1 reads SGHTA; CDR2 reads FQGTGA. CDR3 residues: CASSLGGRSFNEQFF. The CDR3 nucleotides read TGTGCCAGCAGCTTAGGCGGGAGGTCCTTCAATGAGCAGTTCTTC.

The rearrangement uses TRBV4-1 and TRBJ1-1; D gene ambiguous. Trimming took 3 bases from V and 1 from J, leaving 12 bases between them. Germline loops: CDR1 MGHRA, CDR2 YSYEKL. This CDR3 has 15 residues. The CDR3, as DNA: TGCGCCAGCAGCCACCCGGGAGGATCGAACACTGAAGCTTTCTTT. This sequence encodes CASSHPGGSNTEAFF.

The count of this clone is one. The DNA of the CDR3 is TGTGCCAGCAGCCAGCACGGAACCTACGAGCAGTACTTC. This gives the protein CASSQHGTYEQYF. The rearrangement joins TRBV3-1 (or the pseudogene TRBV3-2) to TRBJ2-7; no definite D call. The V end was cut by 3 bases, the J end by 2 bases, with 8 bases between. This CDR3 contains 13 residues. The V gene's germline CDR1 is LGHDT and CDR2 YNNKEL (reference sequence).

Concerning this clone itself: Other DNA variants within this sample encode the same CDR3. This sequence joins TRBV7-9 and TRBJ2-7; D not resolved. The germline V gene has CDR1 SEHNR and CDR2 FQNEAQ (reference sequence). The CDR3 has 15 residues. V lost 4 bases and J lost 1, with 14 bases in between. The CDR3 loop reads CASSSRDRVSYEQYF. CDR3 nucleotide sequence: TGTGCCAGCAGCTCGCGTGATAGGGTTTCCTACGAGCAGTACTTC. The full variable domain, its missing parts supplied by reference TRBV7-9 and TRBJ2-7, is DTGVSQNPRHKITKRGQNVTFRCDPISEHNRLYWYRQTLGQGPEFLTYFQNEAQLEKSRLLSDRFSAERPKGSFSTLEIQRTEQGDSAMYLCASSSRDRVSYEQYFGPGTRLTVT.

On this clone itself: The junction departs from the called germline gene at one end, perhaps through a read error. J is TRBJ1-5 and V is TRBV5-5, with D possibly matching TRBD1 (5 bases). There are 15 residues in the CDR3. CDR1 and CDR2 (germline): SGHKS, YYEKEE (reference sequence). This CDR3 reads CASRLGGSSNQPQHF. In DNA, the CDR3 is TGTGCCAGCCGCTTGGGGGGGAGCAGCAATCAGCCCCAGCATTTT.

The chain links TRBV2 to TRBJ2-3, with 8 bases lining up with TRBD2. Germline V gene data show CDR1 as SNHLY and CDR2 as FYNNEI. CDR3 length equals 13 residues. The junction had 4 bases not matched to a gene; V was cut back by 8 bases and J by 3 bases. The CDR3 spells CASLSGGTDTQYF. In DNA, the CDR3 is TGTGCCAGCTTAAGCGGGGGAACAGATACGCAGTATTTT.

The genes are TRBV30 and TRBJ1-1; D perhaps matches TRBD1 (5 bases). V shed 7 bases and J shed 2 bases, with 17 bases lying between them. The CDR3 sequence is 14 residues long. Germline CDR1 is GTSNPN and CDR2 is SVGIG (reference sequence). CDR3 sequence: CASARPQGNTEAFF. Here the CDR3 DNA reads TGTGCCTCAGCGCGCCCCCAGGGAAACACTGAAGCTTTCTTT. The whole variable domain, remainder taken from reference TRBV30 and TRBJ1-1, is SQTIHQWPATLVQPVGSPLSLECTVEGTSNPNLYWYRQAAGRGLQLLFYSVGIGQISSEVPQNLSASRPQDRQFILSSKKLLLSDSGFYLCASARPQGNTEAFFGQGTRLTVV.

This chain uses TRBV24-1 with TRBJ1-2, with 9 bases fitting TRBD1. The germline V gene encodes CDR1 KGHDR and CDR2 SFDVKD. The J segment lost 4 bases and the V segment lost 4 bases, leaving 9 bases of the junction unmatched. This CDR3 has 16 residues. CDR3 amino acids: CATSDPGQGIGYGYTF. The DNA of the CDR3 is TGTGCCACCAGTGACCCGGGACAGGGTATCGGCTATGGCTACACCTTC.

The genes are TRBV11-3 and TRBJ1-4, with a tentative D call TRBD1 (6 bases). Trimming removed 4 bases from V and 4 bases from J, with 19 bases in between. CDR3 length: 17 residues. The germline CDR1 and CDR2 sequences are SGHNT and YENEEA. The CDR3 nucleotides are TGTGCCAGCAGCTCCGGGGCGGGGGCGCACGGTAATGAAAAACTGTTTTTT. Protein sequence: CASSSGAGAHGNEKLFF.

The V gene is TRBV6-5, the J gene TRBJ1-5; D gene uncertain. V lost 7 bases to trimming and J lost 9 bases, with 22 bases between them. This CDR3 is 15 amino acids long. Looked up from germline, CDR1 is MNHEY and CDR2 is SVGAGI. The CDR3 sequence is CASTHPGKGGPPQHF. DNA of the CDR3: TGTGCCAGCACACACCCTGGGAAGGGAGGTCCGCCCCAGCATTTT.

V gene TRBV5-1 combines with J gene TRBJ2-1; possibly TRBD2 for D (6 bases). The V and J ends lost 3 bases and 4 bases respectively, with 17 bases between them. The V gene's germline CDR1 is SGHRS and CDR2 YFSETQ. CDR3 size: 16 residues. The CDR3 DNA reads as TGCGCCAGCAGCTGGCTTCCAGCGGGCACTTACAATGAGCAGTTCTTC. It is translated as CASSWLPAGTYNEQFF.

The rearrangement links TRBV27 to TRBJ2-6; the D is unclear. The V end lost 6 bases, the J end lost 4 bases, and 10 bases lay between the germline ends. Germline values: CDR1 MNHEY, CDR2 SMNVEV (reference sequence). This CDR3 is 14 amino acids long. The CDR3: CASRTLPGANVLTF. The CDR3 region has the DNA TGTGCCAGCAGAACTTTACCCGGGGCCAACGTCCTGACTTTC.

This clone was seen a handful of times. This chain joins TRBV23-1 and TRBJ2-1; D not certain. TRBV23-1 is an ORF, and what it does is uncertain. CDR3 length equals 14 residues. Trimming stripped 0 bases from V and 12 bases from J, with 15 bases between. The CDR3 nucleotides read TGCGCCAGCAGTCAATCGGCAGGTTCATATACGCAGTTCTTC. This sequence encodes CASSQSAGSYTQFF.

The CDR3 region is CASSLGQNEQFF. As DNA, the CDR3 is TGTGCCAGCAGCTTAGGACAGAATGAGCAGTTCTTC. This chain uses TRBV7-3 with TRBJ2-1; TRBD1 is a possible D gene (6 bases). Trimming removed 2 bases from V and 7 bases from J, with 6 bases in between. This CDR3 spans 12 amino acids. From germline, CDR1 is SGHTA and CDR2 FQGTGA. Combining the CDR3 with reference TRBV7-3 and TRBJ2-1 gives the whole variable domain GAGVSQTPSNKVTEKGKYVELRCDPISGHTALYWYRQSLGQGPEFLIYFQGTGAADDSGLPNDRFFAVRPEGSVSTLKIQRTERGDSAVYLCASSLGQNEQFFGPGTRLTVL.

The chain is built from TRBV7-9 and TRBJ1-1; D unresolved. V was shortened by 6 bases and J by 8 bases, with 10 bases between the two germline ends. From germline, CDR1 is SEHNR and CDR2 FQNEAQ (reference sequence). This CDR3 spans 11 amino acids. This CDR3 is CASSRGREAFF. The CDR3 DNA reads as TGTGCCAGCAGTCGAGGGCGAGAAGCTTTCTTT. The full variable domain, its missing parts supplied by reference TRBV7-9 and TRBJ1-1, is DTGVSQNPRHKITKRGQNVTFRCDPISEHNRLYWYRQTLGQGPEFLTYFQNEAQLEKSRLLSDRFSAERPKGSFSTLEIQRTEQGDSAMYLCASSRGREAFFGQGTRLTVV.

V usage is TRBV11-3 and J usage is TRBJ1-1; D gene unclear. The germline V gene has CDR1 SGHNT and CDR2 YENEEA. Trimming left V 2 bases short and J 4 bases short, with 2 bases between. The CDR3 consists of 11 residues. CDR3 DNA: TGTGCCAGCAGCTTATCCACTGAAGCTTTCTTT. Its translation: CASSLSTEAFF.

V is TRBV21-1 and J is TRBJ1-2; the table's TRBD1 call for D was not verified on the DNA. TRBV21-1 is labeled a pseudogene. The CDR3 covers 14 residues. The CDR3 nucleotides are TGTGCCAGCACCCAAAGGGGCAGGGCCTGTGGCTACACCTTC. It encodes CASTQRGRACGYTF.

The chain uses TRBV7-3 and TRBJ2-1; 7 nucleotides line up with TRBD2. CDR1 and CDR2 (germline): SGHTA, FQGTGA. The CDR3 consists of 15 residues. After removal of 1 base from V and 8 bases from J, the junction contained 8 bases not matched to a gene. CDR3 region: CASSLRAGARDEQFF. CDR3 bases: TGTGCCAGCAGCTTAAGGGCGGGAGCTAGGGATGAGCAGTTCTTC.

The V and J genes are TRBV3-1 (or the pseudogene TRBV3-2) and TRBJ2-5; D remains ambiguous. Trimming left V 1 base short and J 5 bases short, with 8 bases between. CDR3 length: 13 residues. CDR1 and CDR2 (germline): LGHDT, YNNKEL (reference sequence). CDR3 sequence reads: CASSQAASETQYF. As DNA, the CDR3 is TGTGCCAGCAGCCAAGCGGCTTCCGAGACCCAGTACTTC.